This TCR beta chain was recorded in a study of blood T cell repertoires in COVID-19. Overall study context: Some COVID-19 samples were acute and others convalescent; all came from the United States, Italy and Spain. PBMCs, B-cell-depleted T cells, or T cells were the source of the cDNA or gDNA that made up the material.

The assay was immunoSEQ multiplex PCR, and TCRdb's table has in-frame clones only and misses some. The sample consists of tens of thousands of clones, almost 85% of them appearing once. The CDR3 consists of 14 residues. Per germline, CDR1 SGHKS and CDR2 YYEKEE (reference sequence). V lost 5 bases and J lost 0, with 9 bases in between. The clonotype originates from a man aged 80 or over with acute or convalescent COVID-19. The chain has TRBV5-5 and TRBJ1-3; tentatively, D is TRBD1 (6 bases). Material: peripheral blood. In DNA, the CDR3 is TGTGCCAGCAGTGACAGGCTCTCTGGAAACACCATATATTTT. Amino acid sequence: CASSDRLSGNTIYF. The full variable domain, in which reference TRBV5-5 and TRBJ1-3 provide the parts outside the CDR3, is DAGVTQSPTHLIKTRGQQVTLRCSPISGHKSVSWYQQVLGQGPQFIFQYYEKEERGRGNFPDRFSARQFPNYSSELNVNALLLGDSALYLCASSDRLSGNTIYFGEGSWLTVV.